The source of this TCR beta chain is a study of identical twins. Using its own MiXCR run on the 5' RACE reads, TCRdb lists one record per CDR3 protein. The repertoire holds around 220,000 distinct CDR3 sequences, with around 15% as singletons. Trimming at V came to 8 bases and at J to 4 bases, leaving 11 bases not matched to a gene. CDR3 length: 15 residues. CDR1 and CDR2 from the germline V gene are MDHEN and SYDVKM. Study-level findings and limits: Compared with models, monozygotic twins showed more out-of-frame TCR alpha sharing.

In its sample, this clonotype was seen a few times. Its antigen is not identified. The TCR comes from a young woman in good health. The sequenced material came from memory (CD45RO+) T cells sorted from blood. The chain combines TRBV28 with TRBJ2-7; 10 bases are shared with TRBD1. The CDR3 is CASCPGTGVSYEQYF. Written as DNA, the CDR3 is TGTGCCAGCTGCCCCGGGACAGGGGTTTCGTACGAGCAGTACTTC.